One and the same sample provided the 30 T cell receptor beta chains below, sequenced in a study of spatial heterogeneity in lung cancer. Study-wide results and limits: Higher tumor mutation counts went along with higher counts of expanded intratumoral alpha and beta TCRs.

For these TCRs, the target antigens are not known. TCRdb passed the 5' RACE reads through MiXCR, listing each CDR3 protein once. The sample holds around 7,500 distinct CDR3 sequences, approximately 17% seen once. Time point noted: sample taken at primary tumor resection. The source material was lung tumor tissue, sampled at surgery. Receptor source: a female donor with early-stage non-small cell lung cancer.

This clonotype was detected a few times. The V and J genes are TRBV5-1 and TRBJ1-6, with 8 bases identical to TRBD1. There are 14 residues in the CDR3. Per germline, CDR1 SGHRS and CDR2 YFSETQ. The trim removed 0 bases at V and 9 bases at J, leaving 2 bases unmatched. The CDR3 here is CASSLGQGSSPLHF. For the CDR3, the DNA is TGCGCCAGCAGCTTGGGACAGGGGTCTTCACCCCTCCACTTT.

The chain links TRBV7-2 to TRBJ1-1, with D tentatively TRBD1 (6 bases). This CDR3 has 13 residues. V lost 6 bases to trimming and J lost 1 base, with 9 bases between them. Germline CDR1 is SGHTA and CDR2 is FQGNSA. The CDR3 nucleotides are TGTGCCAGCAGGGGACAACCGAACACTGAAGCTTTCTTT. It translates to CASRGQPNTEAFF.

This clonotype was seen only a few times. The chain employs TRBV4-3 and TRBJ2-3, with D uncertain. The CDR3 totals 15 residues. V was pared by 3 bases and J by 1 base, with 11 bases between. Germline CDR1 and CDR2: LGHNA and YSLEER. CDR3 loop: CASSHDATGTDTQYF. The CDR3 DNA reads as TGCGCCAGCAGCCACGATGCGACCGGCACAGATACGCAGTATTTT.

This clonotype counts as medium-sized (0.01 to 0.1%). The chain couples TRBV9 to TRBJ2-7, with D possibly TRBD2 on 6 matching bases. The V gene lost 4 bases and the J gene lost 6 bases, with 14 bases spanning the gap. Germline V lookup: CDR1 SGDLS, CDR2 YYNGEE. The CDR3 covers 13 residues. The DNA of the CDR3 is TGTGCCAGCAGCCGAGCCCAGGGAGGCGAGCAGTACTTC. Translated, it gives CASSRAQGGEQYF.

By sample fraction, this clonotype is large. This sequence joins TRBV10-2 and TRBJ2-5; 13 bases match TRBD2. The CDR3 totals 13 residues. Germline CDR1 and CDR2: WSHSY and SAAADI. The ends lost 9 bases at V and 2 bases at J; junction bases unmatched: 0. The CDR3: CARLAGGQETQYF. The CDR3 DNA reads TGCGCCAGACTAGCGGGGGGGCAAGAGACCCAGTACTTC.

The chain is built from TRBV2 and TRBJ1-4; TRBD1 aligns across 8 bases. This CDR3 is 17 amino acids long. The germline gives CDR1 SNHLY, CDR2 FYNNEI. V lost 0 bases to trimming and J lost 6 bases; unmatched junction nucleotides: 9. In nucleotides, the CDR3 is TGTGCCAGCAGTGAAGCCGGAATCAGGGGGCCCGATGAAAAACTGTTTTTT. This gives the protein CASSEAGIRGPDEKLFF.

This clonotype was observed a few times. The chain recombines TRBV4-1 with TRBJ2-2, with 9 bases identical to TRBD2. V dropped 5 bases and J dropped 2; count of bases not matched to a gene: 3. The germline gives CDR1 MGHRA, CDR2 YSYEKL. The CDR3 is 15 amino acids. CDR3 residues: CASSLAGDNTGELFF. The CDR3 DNA is TGCGCCAGCAGCTTAGCGGGGGACAACACCGGGGAGCTGTTTTTT.

The chain couples TRBV6-1 to TRBJ2-3, with a possible D match to TRBD1 (6 bases). V was trimmed by 3 bases and J by 8 bases, leaving 6 bases between them. Germline CDR1 reads MNHNS; CDR2 reads SASEGT. The CDR3 runs 11 residues. This CDR3 is CASSDRGTQYF. The CDR3 region has the DNA TGTGCCAGCAGTGACAGGGGTACGCAGTATTTT.

The chain links TRBV27 to TRBJ2-7; TRBD1 is a possible D gene (6 bases). The CDR3 totals 15 residues. The V and J ends lost 2 bases and 1 base respectively, with 12 bases between them. Germline V CDR1 and CDR2: MNHEY, SMNVEV (reference sequence). The CDR3 nucleotides read TGTGCCAGCAGTTTAAAGTTAGGGGGTTCCTACGAGCAGTACTTC. Translation gives CASSLKLGGSYEQYF.

V and J are TRBV7-9 and TRBJ1-5; weak D call: TRBD1 (5 bases). Trimming took 5 bases from V and 5 from J, leaving 10 bases between them. Germline V lookup: CDR1 SEHNR, CDR2 FQNEAQ (reference sequence). The CDR3 has 13 residues. CDR3 protein: CASSPTDDQPQHF. The CDR3, as DNA: TGTGCCAGCAGCCCGACAGATGATCAGCCCCAGCATTTT.

This clonotype was recorded a few times. The J gene is TRBJ2-7, the V gene TRBV7-9; a weak D match, TRBD2 (5 bases). The V end was cut by 1 base, the J end by 7 bases, with 14 bases between. This CDR3 comprises 14 residues. Per germline, CDR1 SEHNR and CDR2 FQNEAQ (reference sequence). The CDR3 DNA sequence: TGTGCCAGCAGCTTAGGGGCTGCGGGTTGGGAGCAGTACTTC. Its protein is CASSLGAAGWEQYF.

This clonotype has just a few counts. V usage is TRBV4-2 and J usage is TRBJ2-1; 7 positions agree with TRBD1. This CDR3 comprises 15 residues. Unmatched junction bases numbered 6, after V lost 4 bases and J lost 3 bases. The germline CDR1 and CDR2 sequences are LGHNA and YNFKEQ. The CDR3, as DNA: TGTGCCAGCAGCCCAGCCCGGACAGGCTACAATGAGCAGTTCTTC. Translating gives CASSPARTGYNEQFF.

This clonotype was seen more than once but under ten times. The rearrangement uses TRBV2 and TRBJ2-3; a weak D match, TRBD2 (5 bases). Deletions cut 4 bases from V and 1 base from J, with 9 bases between. The CDR3 has 14 amino acids. The V gene's germline CDR1 is SNHLY and CDR2 FYNNEI. The CDR3 sequence: CASSVAGGTDTQYF. Here the CDR3 DNA reads TGTGCCAGCAGTGTAGCCGGGGGCACAGATACGCAGTATTTT.

Comment on this clonotype: The DNA is left out, because the CDR3 cannot be placed on it with certainty; the CDR3 is given as TCRdb lists it. The V gene is TRBV11-2, the J gene TRBJ1-2; the table's D call of TRBD1 was not tested on the DNA. Germline V gives CDR1 SGHAT, CDR2 FQNNGV. The CDR3 spans 14 residues, counting both ends. The chain's CDR3 is CASSRVGPGYGYTF.

The rearrangement joins TRBV18 to TRBJ2-1; 7 nucleotides match TRBD1. CDR1 and CDR2 (germline): KGHSH, LQKENI. The CDR3 consists of 14 residues. V was clipped by 2 bases and J by 8 bases; unmatched bases: 6. In DNA, the CDR3 is TGTGCCAGCTCACCAACGAGGCAGGGGGATGAGCAGTTCTTC. Residues: CASSPTRQGDEQFF.

This clonotype occurred a few times. The chain has TRBV5-1 and TRBJ1-1; D unresolved. Deletions cut 0 bases from V and 0 bases from J, with 15 bases between. The CDR3 is 17 amino acids. CDR1 SGHRS and CDR2 YFSETQ come from the germline V gene. The CDR3 nucleotides are TGCGCCAGCAGCTTGGGCGGGCAGAGACTCTTGAACACTGAAGCTTTCTTT. It translates to CASSLGGQRLLNTEAFF.

This rearrangement joins TRBV18 to TRBJ1-5, with 7 bases that match TRBD1. CDR1 and CDR2 (germline): KGHSH, LQKENI. Trimming cost V 8 bases and J 4 bases; bases outside gene matches: 5. The CDR3 loop spans 13 amino acids. The CDR3 nucleotides read TGTGCCAGCAGAGGGACAGCTAATCAGCCCCAGCATTTT. Its translation is CASRGTANQPQHF.

As DNA, the CDR3 is TGTGCCAGCAGCCAAACCCCTAACACTGAAGCTTTCTTT. Encoded protein: CASSQTPNTEAFF. The V and J genes are TRBV3-1 and TRBJ1-1; D gene unclear. V lost 2 bases and J 2 bases, leaving 6 bases between the germline ends. Germline CDR1 reads LGHDT; CDR2 reads YNNKEL (reference sequence). CDR3 length equals 13 residues.

This clonotype was detected only a few times. The chain has TRBV15 and TRBJ2-7; 9 bases are a match to TRBD1. Germline lookup yields CDR1 LNHNV and CDR2 YYDKDF (reference sequence). This CDR3 region has 14 residues. V lost 5 bases to trimming and J lost 5 bases; unmatched junction nucleotides: 7. The CDR3 coding sequence is TGTGCCACCAGCTCCCGGGACAGGGTGGACGAGCAGTACTTC. This gives the protein CATSSRDRVDEQYF.

The chain couples TRBV12-3 or TRBV12-4 to TRBJ1-5, with TRBD1 identical over 8 bases. CDR3 size: 14 residues. Trimming took 6 bases from V and 2 from J; bases not matched to a gene: 3. CDR3 sequence reads: CASRGQGGNQPQHF. In DNA form, the CDR3 reads TGTGCCAGCAGAGGACAGGGCGGCAATCAGCCCCAGCATTTT.

This clonotype was seen only a few times. The chain employs TRBV7-3 and TRBJ2-1; 11 bases map to TRBD2. The CDR3 extends over 16 amino acids. Germline-derived CDR1 and CDR2 are SGHTA and FQGTGA. V was pared by 5 bases and J by 6 bases, with 9 bases of the junction left unmatched. Here the CDR3 reads CASSLTSGGLFNEQFF. DNA of the CDR3: TGTGCCAGCAGCCTCACTAGCGGGGGTTTATTCAATGAGCAGTTCTTC.

DNA of the CDR3: TGTGCCAGCAGCGTATCCCCAGCGGGAGAAAGCGGCACAGATACGCAGTATTTT. Residues: CASSVSPAGESGTDTQYF. V usage is TRBV9 and J usage is TRBJ2-3; TRBD2 matches at 8 bases. Germline V gene data show CDR1 as SGDLS and CDR2 as YYNGEE. The CDR3 totals 18 residues. V lost 1 base and J lost 1; bases outside the gene matches: 11. Filled out from reference TRBV9 and TRBJ2-3, the complete variable domain reads DSGVTQTPKHLITATGQRVTLRCSPRSGDLSVYWYQQSLDQGLQFLIQYYNGEERAKGNILERFSAQQFPDLHSELNLSSLELGDSALYFCASSVSPAGESGTDTQYFGPGTRLTVL.

V gene TRBV9 combines with J gene TRBJ2-3, with D perhaps matching TRBD1 (7 bases). This CDR3 spans 14 amino acids. The germline V gene has CDR1 SGDLS and CDR2 YYNGEE. Trimming left V 6 bases short and J 1 base short, with 12 bases between. The CDR3 protein is CASTRGAGTDTQYF. In DNA form, the CDR3 reads TGTGCCAGCACCAGGGGGGCCGGCACAGATACGCAGTATTTT.

In this sample, this clonotype turned up a few times. This chain links TRBV19 with TRBJ2-2, with TRBD1 matching over 10 bases. Trimming removed 7 bases from V and 4 bases from J; junction bases left unmatched: 3. The CDR3 is made up of 14 amino acids. CDR1 is LNHDA and CDR2 is SQIVND in the germline V gene (reference sequence). The chain's CDR3 is CASTTGGGTGELFF. In nucleotides, the CDR3 is TGTGCCAGTACGACAGGGGGCGGCACCGGGGAGCTGTTTTTT.

This chain links TRBV7-2 with TRBJ2-5; D may be TRBD1 (6 bases). The CDR3 is 15 residues long. Germline V CDR1 and CDR2: SGHTA, FQGNSA. Trimming removed 4 bases at V and 2 bases at J, with 14 bases between. The CDR3 nucleotides are TGTGCCAGCAGCTGGGCGAGCAGGGGACAAGAGACCCAGTACTTC. Protein sequence: CASSWASRGQETQYF.

The chain uses TRBV7-8 and TRBJ2-3; perhaps D is TRBD1 or TRBD2 (6 bases each). The CDR3 runs to 13 residues. V gave up 1 base and J gave up 10 bases, with 12 bases separating them. Germline CDR1 SGHVS, CDR2 FQNEAQ. This chain's CDR3 is CASSLVGGQAQYF. CDR3 in DNA: TGTGCCAGCAGCTTAGTAGGGGGGCAAGCGCAGTATTTT.

This rearrangement joins TRBV11-3 to TRBJ2-3; possibly TRBD2 for D (6 bases). The germline V gene has CDR1 SGHNT and CDR2 YENEEA. The CDR3 extends over 15 amino acids. V was trimmed by 5 bases and J by 6 bases, leaving 18 bases between them. The CDR3 region is CASSMPLAPRDTQYF. As DNA, the CDR3 is TGTGCCAGCAGCATGCCACTAGCCCCGAGGGATACGCAGTATTTT. The full variable domain, completed using reference TRBV11-3 and TRBJ2-3, is EAGVVQSPRYKIIEKKQPVAFWCNPISGHNTLYWYLQNLGQGPELLIRYENEEAVDDSQLPKDRFSAERLKGVDSTLKIQPAELGDSAVYLCASSMPLAPRDTQYFGPGTRLTVL.

The sample holds a few counts of this clonotype. This rearrangement joins TRBV7-2 to TRBJ2-7; D gene uncertain. V was pared by 2 bases and J by 2 bases, with 10 bases between. Germline values: CDR1 SGHTA, CDR2 FQGNSA. The length of the CDR3 is 14 residues. This CDR3 reads CASSLYYGTYEQYF. CDR3 nucleotides: TGTGCCAGCAGCTTATACTACGGTACCTACGAGCAGTACTTC.

This clonotype was seen a single time. The V and J genes are TRBV12-3 or TRBV12-4 and TRBJ1-3; the match to TRBD1 covers 7 bases. The CDR3 covers 14 residues. After removal of 6 bases from V and 2 bases from J, the junction contained 4 bases not matched to a gene. The CDR3 loop reads CASRSGTAGNTIYF. Here the CDR3 DNA reads TGTGCCAGCAGATCCGGGACAGCTGGAAACACCATATATTTT.

This clonotype was seen only a few times. The chain is built from TRBV6-5 and TRBJ1-2; TRBD1 agrees at 8 bases. Losses at the gene ends were 6 bases for V and 8 bases for J; bases not matched to a gene: 8. The CDR3 loop spans 13 amino acids. The V gene's germline CDR1 is MNHEY and CDR2 SVGAGI. This CDR3 is CASSLQGARGYTF. CDR3 bases: TGTGCCAGCAGCCTCCAGGGGGCGCGGGGCTACACCTTC.